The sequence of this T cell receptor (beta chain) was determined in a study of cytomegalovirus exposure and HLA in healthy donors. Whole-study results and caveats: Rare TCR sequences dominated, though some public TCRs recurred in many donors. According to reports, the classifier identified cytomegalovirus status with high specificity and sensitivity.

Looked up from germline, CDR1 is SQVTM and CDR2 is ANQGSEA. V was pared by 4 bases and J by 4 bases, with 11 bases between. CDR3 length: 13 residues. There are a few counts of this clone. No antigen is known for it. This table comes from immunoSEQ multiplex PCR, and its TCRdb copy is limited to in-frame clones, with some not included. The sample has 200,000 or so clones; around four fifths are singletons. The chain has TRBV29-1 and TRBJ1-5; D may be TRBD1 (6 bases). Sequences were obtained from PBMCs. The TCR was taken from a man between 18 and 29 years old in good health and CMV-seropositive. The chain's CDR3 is CSVAIGTNQPQHF. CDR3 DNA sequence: TGCAGCGTTGCGATCGGGACAAATCAGCCCCAGCATTTT.